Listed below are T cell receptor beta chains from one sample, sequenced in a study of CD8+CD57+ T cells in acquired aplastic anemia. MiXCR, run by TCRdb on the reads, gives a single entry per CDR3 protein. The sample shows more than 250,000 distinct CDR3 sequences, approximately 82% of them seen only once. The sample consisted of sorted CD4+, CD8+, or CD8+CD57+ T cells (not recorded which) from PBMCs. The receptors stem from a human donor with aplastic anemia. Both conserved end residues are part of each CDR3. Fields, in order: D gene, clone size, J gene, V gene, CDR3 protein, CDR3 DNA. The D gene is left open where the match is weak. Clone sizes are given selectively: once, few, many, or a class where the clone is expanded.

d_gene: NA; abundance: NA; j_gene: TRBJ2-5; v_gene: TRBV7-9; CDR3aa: CASSFRTSQETQDF; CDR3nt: TGTGCCAGCAGCTTTCGCACCAGCCAAGAGACCCAGGACTTC
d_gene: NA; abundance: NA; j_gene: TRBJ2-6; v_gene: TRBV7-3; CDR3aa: CASSSGGTWGETKVLTF; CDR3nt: TGTGCCAGCAGTTCTGGCGGGACTTGGGGAGAGACCAAGGTCCTGACTTTC
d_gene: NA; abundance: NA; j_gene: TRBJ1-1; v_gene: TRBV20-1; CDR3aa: CSARDPGRENTEAFF; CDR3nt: TGCAGTGCTAGAGATCCGGGGCGGGAAAACACTGAAGCTTTCTTT
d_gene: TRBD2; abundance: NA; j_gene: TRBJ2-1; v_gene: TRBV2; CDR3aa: CASSRASGANTEQFF; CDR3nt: TGTGCCAGTAGTAGGGCTAGCGGAGCCAACACTGAACAGTTCTTC
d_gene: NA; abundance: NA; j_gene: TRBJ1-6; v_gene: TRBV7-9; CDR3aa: CASSLDRQSQTLHF; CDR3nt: TGTGCCAGCAGCTTAGATAGGCAAAGTCAAACCCTCCACTTT
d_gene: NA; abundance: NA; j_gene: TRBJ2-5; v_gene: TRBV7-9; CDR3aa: CATRGASETEYQEF; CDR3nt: TGTGCCACCCGGGGGGCTAGCGAGACCGAGTACCAGGAGTTC
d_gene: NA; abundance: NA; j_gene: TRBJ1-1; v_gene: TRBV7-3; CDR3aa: CASSSSGTWGETQAFF; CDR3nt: TGTGCCAGCAGTTCTAGCGGGACTTGGGGAGAGACCCAGGCTTTCTTT
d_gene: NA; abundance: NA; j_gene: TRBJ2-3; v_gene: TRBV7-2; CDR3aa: CASGDGSSYEQYF; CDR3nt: TGTGCCAGCGGCGACGGGAGCTCCTACGAGCAGTATTTT
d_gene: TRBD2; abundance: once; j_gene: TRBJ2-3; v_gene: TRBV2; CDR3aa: CASRVAGGPDTEYF; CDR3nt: TGTGCCAGCAGAGTCGCGGGAGGTCCAGACACGGAGTATTTT
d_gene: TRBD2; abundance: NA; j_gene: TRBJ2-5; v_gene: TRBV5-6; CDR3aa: CASSSLAAQYF; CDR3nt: TGTGCCAGCAGCAGTCTAGCGGCCCAGTACTTC
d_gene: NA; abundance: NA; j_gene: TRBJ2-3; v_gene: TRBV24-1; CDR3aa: CATLAGDTDKQFF; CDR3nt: TGTGCCACCTTGGCAGGGGACACCGATAAGCAGTTTTTT
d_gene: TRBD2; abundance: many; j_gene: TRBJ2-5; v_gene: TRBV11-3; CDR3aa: CASSLGLAGGQETQYF; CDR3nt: TGTGCCAGCAGCTTGGGACTAGCGGGAGGGCAAGAGACCCAGTACTTC
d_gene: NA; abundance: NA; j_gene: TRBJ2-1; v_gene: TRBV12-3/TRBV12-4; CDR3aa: CASRRRGGYNEQFF; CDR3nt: TGTGCCAGCAGAAGGAGGGGGGGTTATAATGAGCAGTTCTTC
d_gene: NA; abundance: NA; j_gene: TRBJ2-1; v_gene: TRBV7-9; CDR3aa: CASSLVPGELIFEQFF; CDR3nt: TGTGCCAGCAGCTTAGTACCCGGGGAGCTGATTTTTGAACAGTTCTTC
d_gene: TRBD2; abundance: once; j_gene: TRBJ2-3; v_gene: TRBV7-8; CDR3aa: CASSVYGGGATLYF; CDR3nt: TGTGCCAGCAGCGTTTACGGGGGGGGAGCTACGCTGTATTTT
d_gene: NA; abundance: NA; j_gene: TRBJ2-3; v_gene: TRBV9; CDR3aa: CASSVDEGHDTQYF; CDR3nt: TGTGCCAGCAGCGTAGACGAGGGTCACGATACGCAGTATTTT
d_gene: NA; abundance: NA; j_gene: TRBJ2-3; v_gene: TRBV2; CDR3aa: CASRADGTQSF; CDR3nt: TGTGCCAGCAGGGCCGATGGTACGCAGTCTTTT
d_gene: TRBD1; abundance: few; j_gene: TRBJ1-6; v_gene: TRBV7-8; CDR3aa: CASSPRTGSASPLHF; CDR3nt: TGTGCCAGCAGCCCCCGGACAGGGTCAGCCTCACCCCTCCACTTT
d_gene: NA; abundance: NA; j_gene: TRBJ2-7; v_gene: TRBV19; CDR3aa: CASRVGATDAQYF; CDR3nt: TGTGCCAGCAGGGTTGGGGCAACGGACGCGCAGTACTTC
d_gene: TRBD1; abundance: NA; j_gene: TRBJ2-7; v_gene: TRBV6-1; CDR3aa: CASKFTGGHYTQYF; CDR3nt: TGTGCCAGCAAGTTCACAGGGGGTCACTACACGCAGTACTTC
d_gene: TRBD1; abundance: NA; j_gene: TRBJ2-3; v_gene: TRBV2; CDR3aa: CASSSGTGPDNLYF; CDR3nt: TGTGCCAGCAGCTCCGGGACAGGTCCCGATAATCTTTATTTT
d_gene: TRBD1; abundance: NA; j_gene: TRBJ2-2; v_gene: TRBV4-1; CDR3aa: CASSPGTGGPGELFF; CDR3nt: TGCGCCAGCAGTCCCGGGACAGGGGGCCCCGGGGAGCTGTTTTTT
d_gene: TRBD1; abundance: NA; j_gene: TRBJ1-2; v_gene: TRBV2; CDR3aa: CASSFGTEDGYTF; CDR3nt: TGTGCCAGCAGTTTTGGGACAGAAGATGGCTACACCTTC
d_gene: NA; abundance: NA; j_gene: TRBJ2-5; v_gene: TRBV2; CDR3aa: CASSEAYRHQPQHF; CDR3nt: TGTGCCAGCAGTGAGGCCTATAGGCATCAGCCCCAGCACTTC
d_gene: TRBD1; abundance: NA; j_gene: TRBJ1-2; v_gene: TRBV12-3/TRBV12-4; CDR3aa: CASSLEGARGYTF; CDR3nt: TGTGCCAGCAGTCTAGAGGGGGCGAGGGGCTACACCTTC